Below are 30 T cell receptor beta chains sequenced from a single sample in a study of T cell changes during pregnancy in multiple sclerosis (dated by TCRdb to between 2018 and 2020). Library preparation used the immunoSEQ multiplex PCR assay. TCRdb carries this immuneACCESS record with in-frame sequences only. Its versions omit some clonotypes, under half of them owing to an unresolved V gene in the studies checked, with the rest unexplained. This sample gives roughly 75,000 clones in total; 85% to 95% of them show up just once. The ten most abundant clones make up 2.6% of the sample. The sequences come from peripheral blood, collected after pregnancy. The receptors derive from a female donor in good health, enrolled as a control in a pregnancy study.

In regard to this clone: The junction does not match germline at one end; this may be a read error. The chain is built from TRBV18 and TRBJ2-7, with 10 bases lining up with TRBD2. Per the germline V gene, CDR1 is KGHSH and CDR2 is LQKENI. The length of the CDR3 is 16 residues. CDR3: CASSPLTSGNPYEQYF. The DNA for the CDR3 is TGTGCCAGCTCGCCACTCACTAGCGGGAACCCCTACGAGCAGTACTTC. The full variable domain, with the rest looked up from reference TRBV18 and TRBJ2-7, is NAGVMQNPRHLVRRRGQEARLRCSPMKGHSHVYWYRQLPEEGLKFMVYLQKENIIDESGMPKERFSAEFPKEGPSILRIQQVVRGDSAAYFCASSPLTSGNPYEQYFGPGTRLTVT.

J is TRBJ1-5 and V is TRBV4-3; no reliable D call. Germline V gives CDR1 LGHNA, CDR2 YSLEER. This CDR3 has 15 amino acids. The V gene lost 0 bases and the J gene lost 1 base, with 7 bases spanning the gap. CDR3 DNA: TGCGCCAGCAGCCAAGATCTACAGAGCAATCAGCCCCAGCATTTT. Protein product: CASSQDLQSNQPQHF.

This chain links TRBV2 with TRBJ1-4; weak D call: TRBD1 (6 bases). CDR3 length: 14 amino acids. V lost 8 bases to trimming and J lost 5 bases, with 15 bases between them. Per germline, CDR1 SNHLY and CDR2 FYNNEI. The CDR3 sequence: CASSLNRDNEKLFF. CDR3 coding DNA: TGTGCCAGCTCCTTAAACAGGGACAATGAAAAACTGTTTTTT.

V usage is TRBV19 and J usage is TRBJ1-2; 9 bases align to TRBD1. The junction had 1 base not matched to a gene; V was cut back by 4 bases and J by 1 base. CDR1 is LNHDA, CDR2 SQIVND, per germline (reference sequence). The CDR3 spans 14 residues. This CDR3 is CASSTDRGNYGYTF. The CDR3 DNA reads TGTGCCAGTAGTACGGACAGGGGTAACTATGGCTACACCTTC.

The V call is TRBV25-1, the J call TRBJ2-7; D might be TRBD2 (5 bases). The CDR3 covers 15 residues. V was clipped by 7 bases and J by 3 bases, with 19 bases between them. Germline V gene lookup returns CDR1 MGHDK and CDR2 SYGVNS. The CDR3 protein is CASIPPVARLYEQYF. The CDR3 DNA reads as TGTGCCAGCATCCCCCCGGTAGCGAGGCTCTACGAGCAGTACTTC.

The chain uses TRBV28 and TRBJ2-1, with TRBD2 identical over 14 bases. The CDR3 has 15 residues. Per germline, CDR1 MDHEN and CDR2 SYDVKM. V trimming: 5 bases; J trimming: 7 bases; junction bases outside the gene matches: 4. CDR3 nucleotides: TGTGCCAGCAGTCCCCGACTAGCGGGGGGGAATGAGCAGTTCTTC. Protein product: CASSPRLAGGNEQFF.

This clone was observed a single time. The gene calls are TRBV9 and TRBJ1-2; tentatively, D is TRBD1 (5 bases). This CDR3 is 13 amino acids long. V was cut by 4 bases and J by 3 bases, with 10 bases left in between. Germline V lookup: CDR1 SGDLS, CDR2 YYNGEE. The DNA for the CDR3 is TGTGCCAGCAGCAGACAACAGGACTATGGCTACACCTTC. This gives the protein CASSRQQDYGYTF.

The rearrangement links TRBV30 to TRBJ2-2, with TRBD2 matching over 7 bases. Germline V gene data show CDR1 as GTSNPN and CDR2 as SVGIG (reference sequence). The CDR3 covers 17 residues. V dropped 0 bases and J dropped 4; count of bases not matched to a gene: 11. Here the CDR3 DNA reads TGTGCCTGGAGTGTCCTACCAGGACTAGGAGGCACCGGGGAGCTGTTTTTT. Translated, it gives CAWSVLPGLGGTGELFF.

The CDR3 DNA reads TGTGCCAGCAGCCCGGGGGGGTACGAGCAGTACTTC. It yields the protein CASSPGGYEQYF. This chain joins TRBV7-8 and TRBJ2-7; TRBD2 agrees at 8 bases. The CDR3 consists of 12 residues. Germline CDR1 reads SGHVS; CDR2 reads FQNEAQ. The ends lost 5 bases at V and 4 bases at J; junction bases unmatched: 1.

V and J are TRBV14 and TRBJ1-2; TRBD1 matches at 8 bases. Germline V gene data show CDR1 as SGHDN and CDR2 as FVKESK. V shed 6 bases and J 3 bases; nucleotides not matched to a gene: 3. This CDR3 comprises 13 residues. CDR3 nucleotides: TGTGCCAGCAGTCAGGGGGCTTACTATGGCTACACCTTC. This translates into CASSQGAYYGYTF.

The rearrangement uses TRBV19 and TRBJ1-2; D not certain. Germline CDR1 reads LNHDA; CDR2 reads SQIVND (reference sequence). This CDR3 has 14 amino acids. The V gene lost 1 base and the J gene lost 5 bases, with 11 bases spanning the gap. This CDR3 reads CASSIAPRNYGYTF. CDR3 sequence (DNA): TGTGCCAGTAGTATAGCCCCCAGAAATTATGGCTACACCTTC.

This clone was counted a single time. CDR3 nucleotides: TGTGCCAGCACGCGAGGCGGTAGCTCCTACAATGAGCAGTTCTTC. Translated, it gives CASTRGGSSYNEQFF. The chain is built from TRBV2 and TRBJ2-1; D is undetermined. Germline CDR1 is SNHLY and CDR2 is FYNNEI. This CDR3 spans 15 amino acids. Trimming left V 7 bases short and J 0 bases short, with 13 bases between.

The chain links TRBV11-2 to TRBJ2-7, with D perhaps TRBD1 (5 bases). The germline gives CDR1 SGHAT, CDR2 FQNNGV. V was clipped by 3 bases and J by 5 bases, with 17 bases between them. There are 15 residues in the CDR3. The CDR3 region has the DNA TGTGCCAGCAGCTTGGGGCCCACCCTAAGTGACGAGCAGTACTTC. Its translation: CASSLGPTLSDEQYF.

CDR3 coding DNA: TGTGCCAGCAGTTTCCCAAGGACAGGGGGCTTCATCGACGAGCAGTACTTC. Translation: CASSFPRTGGFIDEQYF. The J gene is TRBJ2-7, the V gene TRBV28, with 11 nucleotides matching TRBD1. With V trimmed by 3 bases and J by 5 bases, 12 bases remained unmatched. The CDR3 length is 17 residues. CDR1 is MDHEN and CDR2 is SYDVKM in the germline V gene.

This clone was counted a single time. The chain has TRBV18 and TRBJ2-3; 8 bases agree with TRBD2. Per the germline V gene, CDR1 is KGHSH and CDR2 is LQKENI. The junction had 5 bases not matched to a gene; V was cut back by 3 bases and J by 3 bases. The CDR3 loop spans 15 amino acids. The CDR3 DNA reads as TGTGCCAGCTCACCGCCGCGGGGGGAGACAGATACGCAGTATTTT. Amino acids: CASSPPRGETDTQYF.

The chain recombines TRBV6-5 with TRBJ1-3; D is undetermined. Per germline, CDR1 MNHEY and CDR2 SVGAGI. Trimming pared 3 bases from V and 8 bases from J, leaving 14 bases between. This CDR3 contains 14 residues. In nucleotides, the CDR3 is TGTGCCAGCAGTTATCACCAGGACTCGGACACCATATATTTT. Translating it yields CASSYHQDSDTIYF.

J is TRBJ2-5 and V is TRBV11-2, with a weak D call TRBD1 (7 bases). Trimming removed 4 bases from V and 5 bases from J, with 8 bases in between. This CDR3 contains 12 residues. Per germline, CDR1 SGHAT and CDR2 FQNNGV. Here the CDR3 reads CASSSGGETQYF. The CDR3 nucleotides read TGTGCCAGCAGCTCAGGGGGGGAGACCCAGTACTTC.

The V and J genes are TRBV27 and TRBJ2-1, with 11 bases identical to TRBD2. Germline assignment: CDR1 MNHEY and CDR2 SMNVEV (reference sequence). The CDR3 has 18 residues. The J segment lost 6 bases and the V segment lost 1 base, leaving 11 bases of the junction unmatched. CDR3 DNA sequence: TGTGCCAGCAGTTTATGGAATAGCGGGAGGGCCCTTGGCAATGAGCAGTTCTTC. The encoded protein is CASSLWNSGRALGNEQFF.

The chain is built from TRBV29-1 and TRBJ2-7; possibly TRBD2 for D (6 bases). The V gene lost 2 bases and the J gene lost 2 bases, with 13 bases spanning the gap. Germline V lookup: CDR1 SQVTM, CDR2 ANQGSEA. CDR3 length equals 14 residues. CDR3: CSVETGTETYEQYF. DNA of the CDR3: TGCAGCGTTGAAACCGGGACTGAGACCTACGAGCAGTACTTC.

This clone was observed a handful of times. The chain combines TRBV7-9 with TRBJ2-5; perhaps TRBD2 as D (5 bases). V gave up 5 bases and J gave up 5 bases, with 21 bases separating them. This CDR3 is 16 amino acids long. Germline assignment: CDR1 SEHNR and CDR2 FQNEAQ (reference sequence). The CDR3 sequence: CASSLSITRMGETQYF. CDR3 DNA sequence: TGTGCCAGCAGCCTGTCCATAACTAGAATGGGGGAGACCCAGTACTTC.

The J gene is TRBJ2-3, the V gene TRBV5-1; D is uncertain. Per the germline V gene, CDR1 is SGHRS and CDR2 is YFSETQ. Trimming removed 4 bases at V and 5 bases at J, with 5 bases between. The CDR3 sequence is 11 residues long. DNA of the CDR3: TGCGCCAGCAGCCTGCGAGATACGCAGTATTTT. Amino acids: CASSLRDTQYF.

J is TRBJ1-2 and V is TRBV27; D gene unclear. CDR3 length: 13 residues. The V end lost 3 bases, the J end lost 5 bases, and 10 bases lay between the germline ends. Germline CDR1 and CDR2: MNHEY and SMNVEV (reference sequence). The CDR3 DNA is TGTGCCAGCAGTTTGAACAGCCTATATGGCTACACCTTC. Translation: CASSLNSLYGYTF.

The chain couples TRBV2 to TRBJ1-4, with unresolved D. Deletions cut 5 bases from V and 8 bases from J, with 12 bases between. Germline V gives CDR1 SNHLY, CDR2 FYNNEI. This CDR3 is built from 13 residues. The CDR3 spells CASSYGLGEKLFF. The CDR3 DNA follows: TGTGCCAGCAGTTACGGACTTGGGGAAAAACTGTTTTTT.

The DNA for the CDR3 is TGCGCCAGCAGCCGGTCTAGCGGGGGCAATTCCTACAATGAGCAGTTCTTC. Encoded protein: CASSRSSGGNSYNEQFF. The V and J genes are TRBV5-1 and TRBJ2-1, with 10 positions matching TRBD2. Germline values: CDR1 SGHRS, CDR2 YFSETQ. Losses at the gene ends were 4 bases for V and 1 base for J; bases not matched to a gene: 8. CDR3 size: 17 residues.

This clone turned up a few times. CDR3 bases: TGCGCCAGCAGCGACACAGGGGAGACTGAAGCTTTCTTT. Residues: CASSDTGETEAFF. This chain connects TRBV4-1 to TRBJ1-1, with 7 bases aligning to TRBD1. Germline V lookup: CDR1 MGHRA, CDR2 YSYEKL. CDR3 size: 13 residues. J lost 5 bases, V lost 5 bases, and 5 bases had no gene match.

The chain uses TRBV2 and TRBJ2-1; D gene unclear. CDR3 length: 11 amino acids. Per the germline V gene, CDR1 is SNHLY and CDR2 is FYNNEI. Trimming stripped 8 bases from V and 3 bases from J, with 5 bases between. The CDR3 sequence: CASDIYNEQFF. CDR3 in DNA: TGTGCCAGCGACATCTACAATGAGCAGTTCTTC.

The rearrangement uses TRBV6-5 and TRBJ2-3; weak D call: TRBD1 (6 bases). The CDR3 has 13 amino acids. CDR1 and CDR2 (germline): MNHEY, SVGAGI. V was shortened by 6 bases and J by 4 bases, with 11 bases between the two germline ends. CDR3 coding DNA: TGTGCCAGCAGCCCACCAGGGGCAGATACGCAGTATTTT. Translated: CASSPPGADTQYF.

The J gene is TRBJ1-3, the V gene TRBV14; no clear D gene. The CDR3 loop spans 15 amino acids. Per germline, CDR1 SGHDN and CDR2 FVKESK. The chain's CDR3 is CAIPRRRASGNTIYF. CDR3 bases: TGTGCTATTCCCCGCAGGAGGGCCTCTGGAAACACCATATATTTT.

The chain couples TRBV7-2 to TRBJ2-3; 10 positions agree with TRBD2. CDR1 and CDR2 from the germline V gene are SGHTA and FQGNSA. The CDR3 runs to 14 residues. Trimming took 3 bases from V and 4 from J; bases not matched to a gene: 1. The CDR3 here is CASSFGLAADTQYF. The CDR3 nucleotides read TGTGCCAGCAGCTTCGGACTAGCGGCAGATACGCAGTATTTT. The complete variable domain, with remaining parts taken from reference TRBV7-2 and TRBJ2-3, reads GAGVSQSPSNKVTEKGKDVELRCDPISGHTALYWYRQSLGQGLEFLIYFQGNSAPDKSGLPSDRFSAERTGGSVSTLTIQRTQQEDSAVYLCASSFGLAADTQYFGPGTRLTVL.

The chain links TRBV6-6 to TRBJ2-1; tentative D call: TRBD2 (6 bases). The V end lost 5 bases, the J end lost 1 base, and 15 bases lay between the germline ends. Germline V CDR1 and CDR2: MNHNY, SVGAGI (reference sequence). The CDR3 has 16 residues. CDR3 in amino acids: CASSRDFGGSYNEQFF. As DNA, the CDR3 is TGTGCCAGCAGTCGAGATTTTGGAGGGTCCTACAATGAGCAGTTCTTC.